This TCR beta chain was retrieved from a study of T cell responses to AZD1222 COVID-19 vaccine (dated by TCRdb to the early 2020s). For context, the study as a whole: AZD1222 recipients whose second dose came at about 4 weeks and those whose second dose came at about 12 weeks were combined into one group, since spike-specific TCR depth and breadth did not differ between the two schedules. Trial participants were enrolled into age subgroups of 18-55, 56-69 and 70-plus years, which contained 148, 28 and 57 TCR-sequenced participants, respectively. TCR sequencing was performed for fewer than 250 trial participants, of whom about 200 were given two doses of AZD1222 and about 25 were given two doses of MenACWY control vaccine.

Worth noting for this clone: The specificity of this receptor is unknown. One base away there is no much larger clone; base qualities are not given.

Interpreted using the paper, the time point label stands for: baseline before first vaccination. Samples from vaccinated people were obtained from the UK trials COV001 and COV002, which included a single-blind randomized controlled phase 2/3 trial of AZD1222 (ChAdOx1 nCoV-19) in healthy adults. Trial participant PBMC samples were collected at day 0 and day 28 after the second dose for TCRbeta chain sequencing. Here is what the overall study found, with its caveats: Because no day 14 peak-response samples were available, the repertoires could be characterized only after the peak T cell response. Participants were mostly white British and included more females than males, and it was suggested by the authors that clonal diversity may have been underestimated. The whole spike protein was spanned by vaccine-associated CD4 TCRs, and dominant responses were seen in regions 160-218 and 743-854. In the small 56-69-year group, the increase in depth fell short of significance, most likely because of low power. Reportedly, close to half of the unique spike-specific TCRs recognized epitopes lying outside the regions that are mutated in the B.1.351 and B.1.1.7 variants. Spike-specific TCR breadth and depth rose significantly after two AZD1222 doses compared with day 0 and with MenACWY recipients. Only five or six AZD1222 recipients were SARS-CoV-2 seropositive at baseline, limiting conclusions about previously exposed vaccinees.

The CDR3 regions of human TCRbeta chains were subjected to immunosequencing. Regarding the original processing steps: Repertoire TCRs were matched against a reference library of SARS-CoV-2-specific TCRs generated with the MIRA antigen-specificity platform. Breadth was defined as the fraction of unique TCRs that were SARS-CoV-2-associated. Depth was defined as the fraction of total T cells that were SARS-CoV-2-associated. Using the MIRA data, each spike-specific TCR was mapped to the spike region that the TCR reacts to and placed in a CD4 or CD8 class. Log10-transformed breadth and depth values were compared by one-way ANOVA with Sidak's multiple comparisons tests. Entries here come from immuneACCESS through TCRdb and include only in-frame sequences with V and J called. Some clones fail to appear in such tables; in the studies checked, an unresolved V gene covers under half of the shortfall, and the cause of the remainder is unknown. V and J calls and clone size follow that table, whereas D and trimming were derived from the DNA. The sample data list about 35,000 clones, and 86% of these were observed just once. The top ten clones comprise approximately 6.5% of the sample.

The sequencing used peripheral blood, collected on day 0 of AZD1222 vaccination. The clonotype was recovered from an adult in good health.

The nucleotide sequence reads as follows: TGTGCCAGCAGCTTAGCGAGGACAGTAAGGTCCTACGAGCAGTACTTC. Translated, this is CASSLARTVRSYEQYF. The chain employs TRBV7-2 and TRBJ2-7, and possibly TRBD1, on 6 matching bases. The junction shows trimming of 0 bases on V and 1 base on J, plus 13 bases between the germline ends. Measured from the cysteine to the phenylalanine, the CDR3 is 16 residues long. Of the read, only the CDR3 DNA is kept; its 48 bases are in frame from base 1. The germline V gene yields SGHTA for CDR1 and FQGNSA for CDR2. Beyond the CDR3, the reference TRBV7-2 and TRBJ2-7 genes provide the residues; the full variable domain reads: GAGVSQSPSNKVTEKGKDVELRCDPISGHTALYWYRQSLGQGLEFLIYFQGNSAPDKSGLPSDRFSAERTGGSVSTLTIQRTQQEDSAVYLCASSLARTVRSYEQYFGPGTRLTVT.